Sequencing of this T cell receptor beta chain was carried out in a study of blood T cells in healthy people across ages. The second PCR ran about 6 to 11 cycles with a sample-barcoded 5' primer and J-beta primers. TCRdb itself ran the 5' RACE reads through MiXCR, one entry per CDR3 protein. This sample has 1.2 million to 1.5 million distinct CDR3 sequences, with 55% to 75% found just once. The CDR3 sequence is 15 residues long. V lost 4 bases and J lost 2, with 12 bases in between. Germline values: CDR1 LGHNA, CDR2 YSLEER. This chain connects TRBV4-3 to TRBJ2-1, with a weak D call TRBD2 (5 bases). The source of this sequence is a man younger than 35 in good health. What was sequenced was blood. CDR3 amino acids: CASSRGGWTYNEQFF. The CDR3 bases are TGCGCCAGCAGCCGAGGAGGTTGGACCTACAATGAGCAGTTCTTC.